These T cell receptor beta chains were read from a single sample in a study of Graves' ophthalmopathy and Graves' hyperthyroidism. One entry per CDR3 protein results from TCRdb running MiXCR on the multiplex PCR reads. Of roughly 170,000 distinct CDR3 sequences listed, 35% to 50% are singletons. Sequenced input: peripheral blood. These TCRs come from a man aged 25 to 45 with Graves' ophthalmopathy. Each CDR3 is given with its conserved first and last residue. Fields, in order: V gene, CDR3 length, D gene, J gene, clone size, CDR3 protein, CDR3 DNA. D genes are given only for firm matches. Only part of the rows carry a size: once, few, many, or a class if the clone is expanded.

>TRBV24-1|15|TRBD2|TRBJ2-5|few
CATSAPSGGAETQYF
TGTGCCACCAGTGCCCCTAGCGGGGGGGCGGAGACCCAGTACTTC
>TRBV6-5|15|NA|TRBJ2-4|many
CASSYNRDPKNIQYF
TGTGCCAGCAGTTACAACAGGGACCCAAAGAACATTCAGTACTTC
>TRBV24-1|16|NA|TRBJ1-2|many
CATSDNRQAANYGYTF
TGTGCCACCAGTGATAACCGACAGGCTGCTAACTATGGCTACACCTTC
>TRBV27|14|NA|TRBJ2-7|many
CASSFGQGEYEQYF
TGTGCCAGCAGTTTTGGGCAGGGAGAGTACGAGCAGTACTTC
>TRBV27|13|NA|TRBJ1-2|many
CASSFRANYGYTF
TGTGCCAGCAGTTTCAGGGCGAACTATGGCTACACCTTC
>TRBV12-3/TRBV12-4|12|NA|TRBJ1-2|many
CASSAGSPGYTF
TGTGCCAGCAGTGCAGGGTCCCCTGGCTACACCTTC
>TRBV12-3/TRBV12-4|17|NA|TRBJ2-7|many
CASSLEAGGGYRHEQYF
TGTGCCAGCAGTTTAGAAGCAGGGGGAGGGTATAGGCACGAGCAGTACTTC
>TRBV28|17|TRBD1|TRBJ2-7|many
CASSSDRDRGLLNEQYF
TGTGCCAGCAGCTCAGACAGAGACAGGGGGCTTTTGAACGAGCAGTACTTC
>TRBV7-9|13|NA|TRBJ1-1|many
CASSLELNTEAFF
TGTGCCAGCAGCCTTGAGCTTAACACTGAAGCTTTCTTT
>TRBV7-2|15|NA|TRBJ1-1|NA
CASSLRSGVATEAFF
TGTGCCAGCAGCCTACGATCAGGGGTAGCCACTGAAGCTTTCTTT
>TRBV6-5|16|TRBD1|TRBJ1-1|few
CASSYSGQGSYTEAFF
TGTGCCAGCAGTTACTCGGGACAGGGATCATACACTGAAGCTTTCTTT
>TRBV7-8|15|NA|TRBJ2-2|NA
CASSLRRGGTGELFF
TGTGCCAGCAGCCTCCGGCGGGGCGGCACCGGGGAGCTGTTTTTT
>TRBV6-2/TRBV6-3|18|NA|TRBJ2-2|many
CASSYGGVGGPNTGELFF
TGTGCCAGCAGTTACGGTGGCGTGGGGGGGCCGAACACCGGGGAGCTGTTTTTT
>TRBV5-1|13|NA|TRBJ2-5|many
CASSLEAVETQYF
TGCGCCAGCAGCTTGGAAGCGGTGGAGACCCAGTACTTC
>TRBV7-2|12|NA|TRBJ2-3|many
CASSLDADTQYF
TGTGCCAGCAGCTTAGACGCAGATACGCAGTATTTT
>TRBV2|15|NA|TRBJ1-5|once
CASRNQGGSNQPQHF
TGTGCCAGCAGGAACCAGGGAGGAAGCAATCAGCCCCAGCATTTT
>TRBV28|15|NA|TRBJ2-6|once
CASSLRGTGANVLTF
TGTGCCAGCAGTTTACGGGGAACTGGGGCCAACGTCCTGACTTTC
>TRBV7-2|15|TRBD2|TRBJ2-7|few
CASSHDGGRAGEQYF
TGTGCCAGCAGCCACGACGGCGGGAGGGCCGGTGAGCAGTACTTC
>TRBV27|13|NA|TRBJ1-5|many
CASSFSRNQPQHF
TGTGCCAGCAGTTTCTCCAGGAATCAGCCCCAGCATTTT
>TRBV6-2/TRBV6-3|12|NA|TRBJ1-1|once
CASSPSYLEAFF
TGTGCCAGCAGCCCCAGCTACCTTGAAGCTTTCTTT
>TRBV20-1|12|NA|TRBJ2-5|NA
CSASRFGETQYF
TGCAGTGCTAGTCGGTTCGGGGAGACCCAGTACTTC
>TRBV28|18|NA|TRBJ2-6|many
CASSLWWTDSSGANVLTF
TGTGCCAGCAGTTTATGGTGGACAGATAGCTCTGGGGCCAACGTCCTGACTTTC
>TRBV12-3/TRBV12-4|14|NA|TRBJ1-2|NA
CASSLAGPSYGYTF
TGTGCCAGCAGTTTAGCGGGGCCCTCCTATGGCTACACCTTC
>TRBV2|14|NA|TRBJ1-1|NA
CASTPVRGLTEAFF
TGTGCCAGCACCCCCGTAAGGGGGTTGACTGAGGCTTTCTTT
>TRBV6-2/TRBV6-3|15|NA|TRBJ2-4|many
CASSYLQRAKNIQYF
TGTGCCAGCAGTTATCTTCAGAGAGCCAAAAACATTCAGTACTTC
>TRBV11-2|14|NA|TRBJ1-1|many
CASSFEGMNTEAFF
TGTGCCAGCAGCTTTGAGGGGATGAACACTGAAGCTTTCTTT
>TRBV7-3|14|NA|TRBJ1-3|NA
CASSLSPSGNTIYF
TGTGCCAGCAGCTTAAGTCCATCTGGAAACACCATATATTTT
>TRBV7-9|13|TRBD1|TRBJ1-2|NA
CASSLTQGWGYTF
TGTGCCAGCAGCTTGACACAGGGGTGGGGCTACACCTTC
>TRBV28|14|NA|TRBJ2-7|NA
CASSPPDRRGEQYF
TGTGCCAGCAGCCCTCCCGACCGACGGGGCGAGCAGTACTTC
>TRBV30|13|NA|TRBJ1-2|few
CASSREVDYGYTF
TGTGCCTCGTCCCGGGAGGTTGACTATGGCTACACCTTC
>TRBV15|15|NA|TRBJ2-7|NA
CATSSHSVGFYEQYF
TGTGCCACCAGCTCTCATTCAGTTGGGTTTTACGAGCAGTACTTC
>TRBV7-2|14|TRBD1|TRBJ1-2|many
CASSKTGPNYGYTF
TGTGCCAGCAGCAAGACAGGGCCTAACTATGGCTACACCTTC
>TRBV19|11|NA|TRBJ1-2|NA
CAGGALGWYTF
TGTGCCGGAGGGGCCCTTGGATGGTACACCTTC
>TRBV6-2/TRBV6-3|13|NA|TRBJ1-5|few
CASRVASNQPQHF
TGTGCCAGCAGGGTTGCGAGCAATCAGCCCCAGCATTTT
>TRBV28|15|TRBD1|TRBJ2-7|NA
CASSLGTGPGYEQYF
TGTGCCAGCAGTTTGGGGACAGGTCCGGGCTACGAGCAGTACTTC
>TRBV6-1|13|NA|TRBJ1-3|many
CASTANSGNTIYF
TGTGCCAGCACCGCGAACTCTGGAAACACCATATATTTT
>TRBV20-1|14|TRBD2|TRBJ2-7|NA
CSARDGRLLYEQYF
TGCAGTGCTAGAGACGGGAGGTTATTGTACGAGCAGTACTTC
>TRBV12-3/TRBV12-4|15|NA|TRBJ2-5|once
CASSLEGTVLETQYF
TGTGCCAGCAGTTTAGAGGGCACCGTATTGGAGACCCAGTACTTC
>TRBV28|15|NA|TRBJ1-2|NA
CASSPNRAANYGYTF
TGTGCCAGCAGTCCCAACAGGGCAGCTAACTATGGCTACACCTTC
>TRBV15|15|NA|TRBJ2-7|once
CATSRDKALSYEQYF
TGTGCCACCAGCAGAGATAAGGCTTTGAGCTACGAGCAGTACTTC
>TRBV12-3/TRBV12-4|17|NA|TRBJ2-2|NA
CASSPRGRELNTGELFF
TGTGCCAGCAGTCCCCGGGGGCGGGAGTTGAACACCGGGGAGCTGTTTTTT
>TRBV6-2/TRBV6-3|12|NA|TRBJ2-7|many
CASSYPTYEQYF
TGTGCCAGCAGTTACCCTACCTACGAGCAGTACTTC
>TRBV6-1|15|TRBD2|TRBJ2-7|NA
CASRPLAGGTYEQYF
TGTGCCAGCAGGCCCCTAGCGGGAGGTACTTACGAGCAGTACTTC
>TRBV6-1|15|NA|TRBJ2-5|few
CASSPFGQGSETQYF
TGTGCCAGCAGCCCCTTTGGGCAGGGTAGTGAGACCCAGTACTTC
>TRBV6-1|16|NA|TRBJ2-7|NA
CASSEGKGRGTYEQYF
TGTGCCAGCAGTGAAGGGAAAGGGCGAGGGACCTACGAGCAGTACTTC
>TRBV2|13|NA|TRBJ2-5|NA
CASSEQAYETQYF
TGTGCCAGCAGTGAACAGGCCTACGAGACCCAGTACTTC
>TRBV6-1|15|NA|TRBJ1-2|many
CASSEAVGIYYGYTF
TGTGCCAGCAGTGAAGCTGTCGGGATTTACTATGGCTACACCTTC
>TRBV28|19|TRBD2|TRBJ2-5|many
CASSSFIAGSGRAVETQYF
TGTGCCAGCAGTTCCTTTATCGCTGGTAGCGGGAGGGCCGTAGAGACCCAGTACTTC
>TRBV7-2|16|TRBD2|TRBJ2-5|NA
CASSLVGTSGRETQYF
TGTGCCAGCAGCTTAGTGGGGACTAGCGGGAGGGAGACCCAGTACTTC